A single sample is the source of the 18 T cell receptor beta chains below, sequenced in a study of regulatory T cells in long-lasting Graves disease. Construction of TCR beta libraries relied on iRepertoire HTBI primers and on Arm-PCR targeting CDR3 regions. Each CDR3 protein gets one entry after TCRdb re-called the multiplex PCR reads with MiXCR. The profile shows more than 650,000 distinct CDR3 sequences, around 32% of them singletons. This sample's time point: persistent/refractory GD, antithyroid drugs over 5 years with positive TRAb. Extracted RNA from PBMCs served as the source of the TCR library. The sequenced sample was peripheral blood mononuclear cells (PBMCs), obtained when the disease was refractory, from a patient treated with antithyroid drugs. Source of these receptors: a female donor with Graves disease.

Turning to this clonotype: A much larger clone differs from this one at a single base, so this may be a read error. The chain is built from TRBV29-1 and TRBJ2-7, with D perhaps matching TRBD1 (5 bases). This CDR3 has 12 residues. CDR1 and CDR2 (germline): SQVTM, ANQGSEA. Here the CDR3 reads CSVEGQTGERYF. In nucleotides, the CDR3 is TGCAGCGTTGAAGGACAGACGGGCGAGCGGTACTTC.

This clonotype was detected a few times. The V call is TRBV7-9, the J call TRBJ1-5; possible D gene TRBD1, 6 bases. The V end lost 6 bases, the J end lost 6 bases, and 18 bases lay between the germline ends. This CDR3 region has 15 residues. Germline values: CDR1 SEHNR, CDR2 FQNEAQ (reference sequence). CDR3 sequence (DNA): TGTGCCAGCAGTTTCCCACAGGGAGGAGGTCAGCCCCAGCATTTT. Translation: CASSFPQGGGQPQHF.

This sequence joins TRBV7-9 and TRBJ1-2; possible D gene TRBD1, 6 bases. The V end lost 5 bases, the J end lost 0 bases, and 13 bases lay between the germline ends. The germline CDR1 and CDR2 sequences are SEHNR and FQNEAQ (reference sequence). The CDR3 length is 15 residues. CDR3 DNA: TGTGCCAGCAGCCCCAGACAGGAATCTAACTATGGCTACACCTTC. Translated: CASSPRQESNYGYTF.

The chain employs TRBV5-1 and TRBJ2-1; 9 nucleotides agree with TRBD2. After removal of 2 bases from V and 1 base from J, the junction contained 7 bases not matched to a gene. The germline CDR1 and CDR2 sequences are SGHRS and YFSETQ. The CDR3 runs 17 residues. The CDR3 coding sequence is TGCGCCAGCAGCTTTAGTAGCGGGGGCCTGTCCTACAATGAGCAGTTCTTC. This codes for CASSFSSGGLSYNEQFF.

The chain recombines TRBV19 with TRBJ2-4; D is undetermined. The germline CDR1 and CDR2 sequences are LNHDA and SQIVND (reference sequence). The V end lost 5 bases, the J end lost 2 bases, and 10 bases lay between the germline ends. The CDR3 length is 14 residues. CDR3: CASSSRLPKNIQYF. CDR3 sequence (DNA): TGTGCCAGTAGTTCCCGGCTACCCAAAAACATTCAGTACTTC.

This clonotype came up once. This may arise from a read error, as a much more abundant clone is one base away. This chain joins TRBV7-2 and TRBJ2-5; D is ambiguous. There are 15 residues in the CDR3. The V gene's germline CDR1 is SGHTA and CDR2 FQGNSA. The CDR3 DNA sequence: TGTGCCAACAGCCTCACGCGGTGGGCCCAAAAGACCCAGTACTTC. It codes for CANSLTRWAQKTQYF.

J is TRBJ2-2 and V is TRBV5-6, with 14 bases that match TRBD2. This CDR3 has 16 amino acids. Germline CDR1 is SGHDT and CDR2 is YYEEEE. V lost 4 bases and J lost 7; bases outside the gene matches: 6. CDR3 bases: TGTGCCAGCAGCCAAGAGACTAGCGGGAGGGGCGGGGAGCTGTTTTTT. Its protein product is CASSQETSGRGGELFF.

J is TRBJ1-2 and V is TRBV19; D uncertain. V gave up 4 bases and J gave up 6 bases, with 18 bases separating them. The V gene's germline CDR1 is LNHDA and CDR2 SQIVND (reference sequence). CDR3 length: 15 residues. Written as DNA, the CDR3 is TGTGCCAGTAGTAGTTTCGGCACTTTGTTGGATGGCTACACCTTC. This sequence encodes CASSSFGTLLDGYTF.

This chain connects TRBV12-3 or TRBV12-4 to TRBJ2-5; 7 nucleotides match TRBD1. The CDR3 loop spans 19 amino acids. V shed 8 bases, J shed 2 bases, and the junction held 23 bases outside the gene matches. The CDR3 region is CASLPEKSAGGGRQETQYF. CDR3 DNA sequence: TGTGCCAGCCTTCCTGAGAAGTCTGCAGGGGGTGGACGACAAGAGACCCAGTACTTC.

The gene calls are TRBV6-6 and TRBJ2-1; 9 nucleotides agree with TRBD2. Germline V gives CDR1 MNHNY, CDR2 SVGAGI (reference sequence). This CDR3 is built from 18 residues. J was trimmed by 2 bases and V by 0 bases; bases with no gene match: 8. The CDR3 here is CASSYSTLAGETYNEQFF. Here the CDR3 DNA reads TGTGCCAGCAGTTACTCGACACTAGCGGGTGAAACCTACAATGAGCAGTTCTTC.

This clonotype was found a few times. The chain has TRBV4-1 and TRBJ2-6; D call uncertain. In germline, CDR1 is MGHRA, CDR2 YSYEKL. Trimming cost V 2 bases and J 1 base, with 12 bases left between them. The CDR3 sequence is 17 residues long. The CDR3 bases are TGCGCCAGCAGCCAAACCCAAATGGGGTCTGGGGCCAACGTCCTGACTTTC. It is translated as CASSQTQMGSGANVLTF.

This clonotype appeared many times. The rearrangement uses TRBV28 and TRBJ2-7; D perhaps matches TRBD2 (6 bases). The V and J ends lost 3 bases and 6 bases respectively, with 21 bases between them. Germline lookup yields CDR1 MDHEN and CDR2 SYDVKM. The CDR3 has 16 amino acids. CDR3 DNA sequence: TGTGCCAGCAGTTTCCGGCAGCGGGTTATGGTTGCCGAGCAGTACTTC. Translation gives CASSFRQRVMVAEQYF.

There are a few counts of this clonotype. The J gene is TRBJ1-5, the V gene TRBV19, with D hard to call. Germline CDR1 LNHDA, CDR2 SQIVND (reference sequence). With 3 bases removed from V and 7 bases from J, the gap between germline ends came to 7 bases. CDR3 length: 12 residues. CDR3 bases: TGTGCCAGTAGTATTGAGGGCCAGCCCCAGCATTTT. The encoded protein is CASSIEGQPQHF. The full variable domain, with the rest looked up from reference TRBV19 and TRBJ1-5, is DGGITQSPKYLFRKEGQNVTLSCEQNLNHDAMYWYRQDPGQGLRLIYYSQIVNDFQKGDIAEGYSVSREKKESFPLTVTSAQKNPTAFYLCASSIEGQPQHFGDGTRLSIL.

This clonotype showed up many times. V usage is TRBV2 and J usage is TRBJ1-1; weak D call: TRBD1 (5 bases). Germline V gene sequence: CDR1 SNHLY, CDR2 FYNNEI. V dropped 4 bases and J dropped 3 bases, with 18 bases sitting between them. The length of the CDR3 is 16 residues. As DNA, the CDR3 is TGTGCCAGCAGTGGGGTTGCGAGGGGCGCGGACACTGAAGCTTTCTTT. This codes for CASSGVARGADTEAFF.

The chain recombines TRBV6-5 with TRBJ1-1; tentatively, D is TRBD1 (6 bases). V was shortened by 0 bases and J by 6 bases, with 17 bases between the two germline ends. CDR3 length: 16 amino acids. Germline V gene lookup returns CDR1 MNHEY and CDR2 SVGAGI. CDR3 amino acids: CASSYSGGWRTAEAFF. The CDR3 DNA reads TGTGCCAGCAGTTACTCGGGGGGCTGGAGGACGGCTGAAGCTTTCTTT.

This clonotype has more than one count but fewer than ten. The chain joins TRBV6-1 to TRBJ1-2; no clear D gene. This CDR3 comprises 11 residues. CDR1 and CDR2 from the germline V gene are MNHNS and SASEGT. V dropped 8 bases and J dropped 4 bases, with 8 bases sitting between them. CDR3 nucleotide sequence: TGTGCCAGCCCAGGACCCTATGGCTACACCTTC. Its protein is CASPGPYGYTF.

The chain employs TRBV20-1 and TRBJ1-5; TRBD1 might be the D (6 bases). The germline V gene has CDR1 DFQATT and CDR2 SNEGSKA (reference sequence). This CDR3 is 13 amino acids long. V lost 8 bases and J lost 6, with 17 bases in between. In nucleotides, the CDR3 is TGCAGTACTCGGTCAGGGGTCGGTCAGCCCCAGCATTTT. Its protein is CSTRSGVGQPQHF.

The table lists this clonotype with a few counts. The chain is built from TRBV5-1 and TRBJ1-2, with 8 positions matching TRBD1. V shed 0 bases and J 6 bases; nucleotides not matched to a gene: 10. Germline V gene sequence: CDR1 SGHRS, CDR2 YFSETQ. The CDR3 length is 16 residues. The CDR3 coding sequence is TGCGCCAGCAGCTTGGCCCCACGGACAGGGTGGGATGGCTACACCTTC. This sequence encodes CASSLAPRTGWDGYTF.